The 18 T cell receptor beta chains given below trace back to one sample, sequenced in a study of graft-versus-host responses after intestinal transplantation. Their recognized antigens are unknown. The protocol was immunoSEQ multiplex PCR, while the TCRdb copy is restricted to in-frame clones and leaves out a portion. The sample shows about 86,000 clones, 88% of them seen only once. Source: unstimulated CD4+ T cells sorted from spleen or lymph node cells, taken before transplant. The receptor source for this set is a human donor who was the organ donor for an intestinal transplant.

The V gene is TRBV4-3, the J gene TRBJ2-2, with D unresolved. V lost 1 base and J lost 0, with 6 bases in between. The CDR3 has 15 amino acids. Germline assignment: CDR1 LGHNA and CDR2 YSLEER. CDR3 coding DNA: TGCGCCAGCAGCCAAGGACGGGCGAACACCGGGGAGCTGTTTTTT. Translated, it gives CASSQGRANTGELFF.

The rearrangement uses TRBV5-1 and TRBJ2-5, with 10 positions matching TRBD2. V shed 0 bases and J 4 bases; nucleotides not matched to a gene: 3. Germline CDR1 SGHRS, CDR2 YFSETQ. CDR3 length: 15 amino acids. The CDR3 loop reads CASSLVVAGGETQYF. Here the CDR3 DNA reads TGCGCCAGCAGCTTGGTGGTAGCGGGAGGAGAGACCCAGTACTTC.

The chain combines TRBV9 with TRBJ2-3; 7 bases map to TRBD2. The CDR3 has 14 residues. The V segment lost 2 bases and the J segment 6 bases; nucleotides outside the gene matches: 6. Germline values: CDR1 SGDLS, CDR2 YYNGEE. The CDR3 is CASSVASGADTQYF. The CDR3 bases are TGTGCCAGCAGCGTGGCGAGCGGGGCGGATACGCAGTATTTT. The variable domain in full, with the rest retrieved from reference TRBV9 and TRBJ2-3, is DSGVTQTPKHLITATGQRVTLRCSPRSGDLSVYWYQQSLDQGLQFLIQYYNGEERAKGNILERFSAQQFPDLHSELNLSSLELGDSALYFCASSVASGADTQYFGPGTRLTVL.

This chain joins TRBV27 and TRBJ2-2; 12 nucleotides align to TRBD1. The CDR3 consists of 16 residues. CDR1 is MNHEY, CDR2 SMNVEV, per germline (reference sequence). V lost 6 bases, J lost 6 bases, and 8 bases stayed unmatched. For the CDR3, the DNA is TGTGCCAGCAGCCGGGACAGGGGGCGCACGCCCGGGGAGCTGTTTTTT. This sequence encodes CASSRDRGRTPGELFF.

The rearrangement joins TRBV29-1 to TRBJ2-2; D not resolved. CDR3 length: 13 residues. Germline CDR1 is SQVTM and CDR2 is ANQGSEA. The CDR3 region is CTQPRGNTGELFF. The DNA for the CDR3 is TGCACCCAACCCCGCGGGAACACCGGGGAGCTGTTTTTT.

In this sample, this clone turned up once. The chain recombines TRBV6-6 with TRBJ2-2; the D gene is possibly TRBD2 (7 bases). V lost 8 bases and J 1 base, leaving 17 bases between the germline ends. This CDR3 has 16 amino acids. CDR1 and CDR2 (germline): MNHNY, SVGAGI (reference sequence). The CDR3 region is CASRGAKDWNTGELFF. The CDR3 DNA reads TGTGCCAGCCGGGGGGCGAAAGATTGGAACACCGGGGAGCTGTTTTTT.

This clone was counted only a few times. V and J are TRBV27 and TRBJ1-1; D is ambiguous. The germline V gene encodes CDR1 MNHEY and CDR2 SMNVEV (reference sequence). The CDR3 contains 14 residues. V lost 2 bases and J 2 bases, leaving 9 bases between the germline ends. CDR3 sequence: CASSLRWANTEAFF. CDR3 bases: TGTGCCAGCAGTTTAAGATGGGCCAACACTGAAGCTTTCTTT.

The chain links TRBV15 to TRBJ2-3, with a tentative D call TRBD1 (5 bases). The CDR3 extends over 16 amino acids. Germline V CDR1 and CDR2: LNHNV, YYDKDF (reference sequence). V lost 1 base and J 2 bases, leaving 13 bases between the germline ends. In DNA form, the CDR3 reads TGTGCCACCAGCAGAGTAGCACTCAGGGTCACAGATACGCAGTATTTT. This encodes CATSRVALRVTDTQYF.

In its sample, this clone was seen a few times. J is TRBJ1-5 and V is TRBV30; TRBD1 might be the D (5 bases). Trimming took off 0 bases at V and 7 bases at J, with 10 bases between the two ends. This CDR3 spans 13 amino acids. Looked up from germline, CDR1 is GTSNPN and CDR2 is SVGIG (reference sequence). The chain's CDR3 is CAWSVGRQQPQHF. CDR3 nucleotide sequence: TGTGCCTGGAGTGTAGGCAGACAGCAGCCCCAGCATTTT.

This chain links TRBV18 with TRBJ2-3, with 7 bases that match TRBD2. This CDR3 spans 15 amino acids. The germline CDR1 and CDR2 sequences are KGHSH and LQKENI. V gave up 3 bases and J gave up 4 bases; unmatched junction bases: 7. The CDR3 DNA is TGTGCCAGCTCACCTGGGGCTAGCGGCGCAGATACGCAGTATTTT. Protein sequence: CASSPGASGADTQYF. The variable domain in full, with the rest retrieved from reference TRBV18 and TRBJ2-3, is NAGVMQNPRHLVRRRGQEARLRCSPMKGHSHVYWYRQLPEEGLKFMVYLQKENIIDESGMPKERFSAEFPKEGPSILRIQQVVRGDSAAYFCASSPGASGADTQYFGPGTRLTVL.

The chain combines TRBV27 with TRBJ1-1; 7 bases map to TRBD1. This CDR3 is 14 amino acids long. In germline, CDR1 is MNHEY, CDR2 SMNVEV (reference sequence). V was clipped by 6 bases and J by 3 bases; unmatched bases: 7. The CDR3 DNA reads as TGTGCCAGCAGCCGCAGGGGGGTCGACACTGAAGCTTTCTTT. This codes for CASSRRGVDTEAFF.

The CDR3 reads CASSQRAGGEQYF. The DNA for the CDR3 is TGCGCCAGCAGCCAAAGGGCGGGAGGGGAGCAGTACTTC. The rearrangement uses TRBV4-1 and TRBJ2-5, with TRBD2 matching 9 bases. The germline V gene has CDR1 MGHRA and CDR2 YSYEKL. The CDR3 length is 13 residues. V lost 2 bases to trimming and J lost 11 bases; unmatched junction nucleotides: 6.

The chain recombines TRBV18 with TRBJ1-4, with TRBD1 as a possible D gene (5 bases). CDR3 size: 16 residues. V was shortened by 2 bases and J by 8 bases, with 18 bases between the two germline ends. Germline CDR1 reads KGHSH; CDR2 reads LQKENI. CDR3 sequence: CASSPGMTESVEKLFF. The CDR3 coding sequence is TGTGCCAGCTCACCAGGCATGACAGAGTCGGTCGAAAAACTGTTTTTT.

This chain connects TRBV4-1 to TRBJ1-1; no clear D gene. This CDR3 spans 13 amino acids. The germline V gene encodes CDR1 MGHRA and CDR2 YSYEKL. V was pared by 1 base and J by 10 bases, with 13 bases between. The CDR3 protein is CASSQGDPRGAFF. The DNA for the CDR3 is TGCGCCAGCAGCCAAGGAGACCCCCGGGGAGCTTTCTTT.

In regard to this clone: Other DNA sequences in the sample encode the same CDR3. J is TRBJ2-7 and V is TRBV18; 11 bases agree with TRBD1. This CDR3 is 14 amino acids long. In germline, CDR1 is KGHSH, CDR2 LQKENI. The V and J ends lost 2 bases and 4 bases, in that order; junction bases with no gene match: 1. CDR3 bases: TGTGCCAGCTCACCAGGGACAGGGGGTTACGAGCAGTACTTC. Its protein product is CASSPGTGGYEQYF.

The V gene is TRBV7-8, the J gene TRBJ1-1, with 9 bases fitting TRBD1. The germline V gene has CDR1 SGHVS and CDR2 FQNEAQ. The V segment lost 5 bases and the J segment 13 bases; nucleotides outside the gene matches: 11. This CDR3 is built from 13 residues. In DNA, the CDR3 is TGTGCCAGCAGCGACAGGGGGTCTATGTCTGGTTTCTTT. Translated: CASSDRGSMSGFF. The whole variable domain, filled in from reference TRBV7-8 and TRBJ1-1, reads GAGVSQSPRYKVAKRGQDVALRCDPISGHVSLFWYQQALGQGPEFLTYFQNEAQLDKSGLPSDRFFAERPEGSVSTLKIQRTQQEDSAVYLCASSDRGSMSGFFGQGTRLTVV.

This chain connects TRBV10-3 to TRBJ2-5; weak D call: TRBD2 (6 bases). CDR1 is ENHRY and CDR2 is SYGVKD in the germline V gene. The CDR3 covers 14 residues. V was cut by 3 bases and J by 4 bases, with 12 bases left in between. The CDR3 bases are TGTGCCATCAGTGACGGGGGAGGAGGAGAGACCCAGTACTTC. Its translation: CAISDGGGGETQYF.

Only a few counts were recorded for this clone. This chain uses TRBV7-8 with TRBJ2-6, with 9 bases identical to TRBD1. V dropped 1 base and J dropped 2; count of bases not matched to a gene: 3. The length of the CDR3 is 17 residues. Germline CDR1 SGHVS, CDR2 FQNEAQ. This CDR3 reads CASSLDRGQAGANVLTF. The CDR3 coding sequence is TGTGCCAGCAGCTTAGACAGGGGGCAAGCTGGGGCCAACGTCCTGACTTTC.